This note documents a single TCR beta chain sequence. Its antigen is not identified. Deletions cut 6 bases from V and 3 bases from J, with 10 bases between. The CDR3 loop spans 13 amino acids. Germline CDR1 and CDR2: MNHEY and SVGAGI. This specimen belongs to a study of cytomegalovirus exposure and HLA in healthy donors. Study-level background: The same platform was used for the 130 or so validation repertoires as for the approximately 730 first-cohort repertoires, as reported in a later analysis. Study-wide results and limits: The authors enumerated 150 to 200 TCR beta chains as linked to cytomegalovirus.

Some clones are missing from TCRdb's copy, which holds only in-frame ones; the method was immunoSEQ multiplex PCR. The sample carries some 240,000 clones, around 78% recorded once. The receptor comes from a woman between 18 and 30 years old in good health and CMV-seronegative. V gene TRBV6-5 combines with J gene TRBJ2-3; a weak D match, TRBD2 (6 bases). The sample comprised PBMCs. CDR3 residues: CASSWRGTDTQYF. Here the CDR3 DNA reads TGTGCCAGCAGCTGGCGGGGTACAGATACGCAGTATTTT.